Sequencing of this TCR beta chain was carried out in a study of T cells in localized non-small cell lung cancer. Study findings and constraints: Exceeding tumor, uninvolved adjacent lung had the highest T cell clonality. Heterogeneity remains possible, as sequencing covered one tumor region only.

With 6 bases removed from V and 6 bases from J, the gap between germline ends came to 18 bases. This CDR3 region has 15 residues. The germline CDR1 and CDR2 sequences are ENHRY and SYGVKD. This clone was observed a handful of times. What it binds is unknown. The repertoire was sequenced with immunoSEQ multiplex PCR; TCRdb's copy has only in-frame clones and lacks some. The table shows tens of thousands of clones, with about 88% occurring only once. This specimen consisted of peripheral blood, obtained before any cancer treatment. The source is a male donor older than 55 with stage I squamous cell lung carcinoma. V gene TRBV10-3 combines with J gene TRBJ2-1, with D perhaps matching TRBD2 (6 bases). CDR3 bases: TGTGCCATCAGGGGTGACGAGCGGGCCTCCAATGAGCAGTTCTTC. This translates into CAIRGDERASNEQFF.